The text below deals with one T cell receptor (beta chain). Its antigen is undetermined. Sequencing was performed with immunoSEQ multiplex PCR; in TCRdb, only in-frame clones are kept and a portion is missing. The data hold over 80,000 clones, with about four fifths observed a single time. CDR1 and CDR2 (germline): KGHSH, LQKENI. Trimming shortened V by 6 bases and J by 0 bases, and 11 bases separated the two germline ends. The CDR3 extends over 14 amino acids. This entry is derived from a study of OX40 agonist ivuxolimab in advanced cancers. Study results and limitations: Clones of CD4+ and CD8+ blood T cells grew by week 6 at doses of 0.1 to 3.0 mg/kg.

Researchers took blood at baseline, on cycle 4 day 1, and on cycle 7 day 1. The sample in question was CD4+ or CD8+ T cells sorted from blood, obtained in a trial of the OX40 agonist ivuxolimab. The chain carries TRBV18 and TRBJ2-5; D not resolved. This clonotype was sampled from an adult with an advanced solid tumor such as melanoma, head and neck, liver or kidney cancer. The CDR3 DNA sequence: TGTGCCAGCTCTGGCGGAGATTACCAAGAGACCCAGTACTTC. It codes for CASSGGDYQETQYF.